This is a list of T cell receptor beta chains from one sample in a study of CD4 T cells in relation to SARS-CoV-2 and coronaviruses. Antigens of these TCRs are unknown. The method was immunoSEQ multiplex PCR; TCRdb's version includes in-frame clones alone and lacks a portion of them. The data show some 23,000 clones, 75% to 85% seen once. The sample consisted of CD4+ T cells from PBMCs, cultured in vitro. The source is a human donor in good health. Both conserved end residues are part of each CDR3. A D gene is named only where the DNA matches it firmly. Not all rows give a size; the values are once, few, many and, for expanded clones, a class.

>TRBJ2-3|TRBV14|once|TRBD2
TGTGCCAGCAGAGGACTAGCGGGAACTAGCACAGATACGCAGTATTTT
CASRGLAGTSTDTQYF
>TRBJ2-5|TRBV7-9|few|NA
TGTGCCAGCAGCTTTGAGGGAAGGGTAGGAGAGACCCAGTACTTC
CASSFEGRVGETQYF
>TRBJ1-5|TRBV6-4|NA|NA
TGTGCCAGCAGTGCCGACTTCGGCAATCAGCCCCAGCATTTT
CASSADFGNQPQHF
>TRBJ1-1|TRBV28|NA|TRBD1
TGTGCCAGTCTCCAGGGGGGTTACACTGAAGCTTTCTTT
CASLQGGYTEAFF
>TRBJ1-2|TRBV9|NA|NA
TGTGCCAGCAGCGTATCTAGGGACGGATATGGCTACACCTTC
CASSVSRDGYGYTF
>TRBJ2-7|TRBV5-1|NA|TRBD2
TGCGCCAGCAGCTTGGGGACTAGCGGCTACGAGCAGTACTTC
CASSLGTSGYEQYF
>TRBJ1-1|TRBV18|NA|TRBD1
TGTGCCAGCTCACGGGGACAGGGGCAAGTCACTGAAGCTTTCTTT
CASSRGQGQVTEAFF
>TRBJ2-1|TRBV6-5|NA|NA
TGTGCCAGCAGTTCTGGGGCTCAGAAAAACAATGAGCAGTTCTTC
CASSSGAQKNNEQFF
>TRBJ2-1|TRBV27|few|TRBD2
TGTGCCAGCAGCTCAGCGGGAAGATTATACAATGAGCAGTTCTTC
CASSSAGRLYNEQFF
>TRBJ1-4|TRBV10-3|NA|TRBD1
TGTGCCATCAGTGAGTGGGGGACAGTGCCTGAAAAACTGTTTTTT
CAISEWGTVPEKLFF
>TRBJ2-7|TRBV7-2|NA|NA
TGTGCCAGCAGCCCCATGGAGGGCGCCCTCGAGCAGTACTTC
CASSPMEGALEQYF
>TRBJ1-5|TRBV7-9|few|TRBD1
TGTGCCAGCAGCCTAGCAGGACAGGGAGACAATCAGCCCCAGCATTTT
CASSLAGQGDNQPQHF
>TRBJ2-3|TRBV6-5|NA|NA
TGTGCCAGCAGTTACGCCCTCTCTGGGGCAGATACGCAGTATTTT
CASSYALSGADTQYF
>TRBJ2-1|TRBV2|few|TRBD2
TGTGCCAGCATTCGGACTAGCGGGGGGCCCCTATCCAATGAGCAGTTCTTC
CASIRTSGGPLSNEQFF
>TRBJ1-2|TRBV4-1|once|TRBD1
TGCGCCAGCAGCCAAGAAAACAGGGGGCATGGTGGCTACACCTTC
CASSQENRGHGGYTF
>TRBJ2-5|TRBV5-1|once|NA
TGCGCCAGCAGCTCGGACGGATCCCCGGGGACCCAGTACTTC
CASSSDGSPGTQYF
>TRBJ2-1|TRBV11-1|few|NA
TGTGCCAGCACCTTCGCCCTATTCAATGAGCAGTTCTTC
CASTFALFNEQFF
>TRBJ2-5|TRBV5-1|NA|NA
TGCGCCAGCAGCTTGCAGCAGGGAAAAGAGACCCAGTACTTC
CASSLQQGKETQYF
>TRBJ1-1|TRBV9|once|TRBD1
TGTGCCAGCAGCGGACCGAATCCTGACAGGGGGCATAGTATTAACATGAACACTGAAGCTTTCTTT
CASSGPNPDRGHSINMNTEAFF
>TRBJ2-1|TRBV10-2|NA|NA
TGCGCCAGCAGGGATAGCGGCGCCACCGGCAATGAGCAGTTCTTC
CASRDSGATGNEQFF
>TRBJ1-1|TRBV5-1|once|TRBD1
TGCGCCAGCAGCGAGCAGGGACAGGGGAACACTGAAGCTTTCTTT
CASSEQGQGNTEAFF
>TRBJ1-1|TRBV25-1|once|NA
TGTGCCAGCACAAAGAACACTGAAGCTTTCTTT
CASTKNTEAFF